The present T cell receptor (beta chain) was sequenced within a study of T cell responses to AZD1222 COVID-19 vaccine. Findings of the study overall: White British donors predominated, females outnumbered males, and clonal diversity was possibly underestimated.

Clones were read by immunoSEQ multiplex PCR, and TCRdb kept only the in-frame ones, dropping some. The data show around 150,000 clones, 65% to 90% seen once. This CDR3 has 15 amino acids. With 2 bases removed from V and 4 bases from J, the gap between germline ends came to 10 bases. Germline CDR1 SGHRS, CDR2 YFSETQ. This clone has only a few counts. The antigen is not known. This receptor was taken from an adult who received the MenACWY meningococcal vaccine as a control. The sequenced sample was peripheral blood, obtained 28 days after the second dose of the MenACWY control vaccine. V and J are TRBV5-1 and TRBJ2-6; D is ambiguous. The CDR3 spells CASSLTVQGANVLTF. CDR3 DNA sequence: TGCGCCAGCAGCTTAACGGTCCAGGGGGCCAACGTCCTGACTTTC.